This entry features one T cell receptor (beta chain) sequence. Its antigen is unknown. Positive CCR7 selection of CD45RO-negative cells yielded the naive CD8 cells, and terminally differentiated effector memory CD45RA+ cells were excluded. This sample was included in a study of shared clonotypes between healthy human individuals. Study findings and constraints: Non-shared clonotypes displayed generation probabilities falling below those of clonotypes present in all four donors. Across subsets, estimated richness was generally greater for naive than for memory populations. Blood was the only sampled material, and tissue repertoires likely differ.

The CDR3 spans 14 residues. Trimming cost V 2 bases and J 7 bases, with 13 bases left between them. Per germline, CDR1 SGDLS and CDR2 YYNGEE. Some 32,000 T cell genomes, or around 200 ng DNA, went into the sorted-subset replicate PCRs. The table came from immunoSEQ multiplex PCR; TCRdb's copy has only in-frame clones and leaves some out. The repertoire includes just over 2,000,000 clones, over 85% of them detected once, and 0.9% to 1.3% sits in the top ten. This TCR derives from a man between 18 and 29 years old in good health. The sequenced sample consisted of naive CD8+ T cells sorted from blood. J is TRBJ2-1 and V is TRBV9; a possible D gene is TRBD2 (6 bases). The CDR3 sequence is CASSVGWGVNEQFF. The CDR3 DNA reads as TGTGCCAGCAGCGTCGGGTGGGGGGTAAATGAGCAGTTCTTC.